The sequence of this T cell receptor beta chain was determined in a study of technical replicates of blood from a few donors. Here immunoSEQ multiplex PCR was the method, and the copy in TCRdb shows in-frame clones only, minus some. The sample includes 90,000 to 100,000 clones, 95% to 97% seen only once; the top ten take 0.36%. V was cut by 7 bases and J by 7 bases, with 9 bases left in between. CDR1 is MNHEY, CDR2 SVGAGI, per germline. The CDR3 sequence is 11 residues long. The V call is TRBV6-5, the J call TRBJ2-3, with a weak D call TRBD1 (5 bases). The sequence came from a human donor in good health. The sequencing input was T cells isolated from PBMCs. The CDR3 sequence is CASTQGNTQYF. The DNA for the CDR3 is TGTGCCAGCACCCAGGGAAATACGCAGTATTTT.